Below, 25 T cell receptor beta chains from the same sample are listed, as sequenced in a study of T cell changes during pregnancy in multiple sclerosis. Clones were sequenced by immunoSEQ multiplex PCR, and TCRdb holds only the in-frame ones, with some missing. The sample includes 25,000 to 35,000 clones, more than 70% of them seen just once. The sequenced sample was CD8+ T cells from peripheral blood mononuclear cells, obtained in the first trimester of pregnancy. These TCRs come from a female donor with multiple sclerosis, enrolled in a pregnancy study.

This chain joins TRBV6-1 and TRBJ2-7, with 8 nucleotides matching TRBD1. Losses at the gene ends were 3 bases for V and 5 bases for J; bases not matched to a gene: 12. The CDR3 contains 16 residues. Germline values: CDR1 MNHNS, CDR2 SASEGT. CDR3 protein: CASSDRTGRRSNEQYF. The CDR3 DNA reads as TGTGCCAGCAGTGATAGGACAGGGCGACGGTCGAACGAGCAGTACTTC.

J is TRBJ2-1 and V is TRBV5-6, with 11 bases that match TRBD2. The germline gives CDR1 SGHDT, CDR2 YYEEEE. The junction had 1 base not matched to a gene; V was cut back by 0 bases and J by 5 bases. The CDR3 is made up of 15 amino acids. The CDR3 DNA sequence: TGTGCCAGCAGCTTGGAACTAGCGGGAGACAATGAGCAGTTCTTC. It yields the protein CASSLELAGDNEQFF.

This rearrangement joins TRBV7-9 to TRBJ1-2; 8 bases are shared with TRBD1. This CDR3 spans 19 amino acids. The V and J ends lost 2 bases and 6 bases, in that order; junction bases with no gene match: 20. Germline V lookup: CDR1 SEHNR, CDR2 FQNEAQ (reference sequence). In nucleotides, the CDR3 is TGTGCCAGCAGCTTATCGGTTAGGGGGACAGGAGATGACCCAAATGGCTACACCTTC. This sequence encodes CASSLSVRGTGDDPNGYTF. The full variable domain, with the rest looked up from reference TRBV7-9 and TRBJ1-2, is DTGVSQNPRHKITKRGQNVTFRCDPISEHNRLYWYRQTLGQGPEFLTYFQNEAQLEKSRLLSDRFSAERPKGSFSTLEIQRTEQGDSAMYLCASSLSVRGTGDDPNGYTFGSGTRLTVV.

The rearrangement links TRBV5-4 to TRBJ1-1; no definite D call. The CDR3 contains 12 residues. Germline-derived CDR1 and CDR2 are SGHNT and YYREEE (reference sequence). The V end lost 4 bases, the J end lost 3 bases, and 7 bases lay between the germline ends. This CDR3 reads CASSLPDTEAFF. The DNA for the CDR3 is TGTGCCAGCAGCCTGCCGGACACTGAAGCTTTCTTT. The full variable domain, in which reference TRBV5-4 and TRBJ1-1 provide the parts outside the CDR3, is ETGVTQSPTHLIKTRGQQVTLRCSSQSGHNTVSWYQQALGQGPQFIFQYYREEENGRGNFPPRFSGLQFPNYSSELNVNALELDDSALYLCASSLPDTEAFFGQGTRLTVV.

CDR3 coding DNA: TGTGCCAGCAGCTTCGGGCTAGGATTTGACAGTGAAGAGACCCAGTACTTC. Amino acids: CASSFGLGFDSEETQYF. The rearrangement uses TRBV13 and TRBJ2-5, with D possibly TRBD1 on 5 matching bases. The CDR3 contains 17 residues. Germline V lookup: CDR1 PRHDT, CDR2 FYEKMQ (reference sequence). The V gene lost 3 bases and the J gene lost 3 bases, with 20 bases spanning the gap.

This chain connects TRBV6-5 to TRBJ2-7, with no clear D. Germline-derived CDR1 and CDR2 are MNHEY and SVGAGI. V gave up 8 bases and J gave up 6 bases, with 17 bases separating them. The CDR3 covers 13 residues. This CDR3 reads CASLRNDIIEQYF. Here the CDR3 DNA reads TGTGCCAGCCTGAGAAATGACATAATCGAGCAGTACTTC.

This CDR3 is CASSESYGNQPQHF. Here the CDR3 DNA reads TGTGCCAGCAGTGAGTCGTATGGCAATCAGCCCCAGCATTTT. The V call is TRBV6-4, the J call TRBJ1-5, with D hard to call. This CDR3 has 14 residues. Trimming stripped 3 bases from V and 2 bases from J, with 8 bases between. Germline values: CDR1 MRHNA, CDR2 SNTAGT.

Here the CDR3 reads CASSFVETQYF. The CDR3 bases are TGTGCCAGCAGCTTCGTCGAGACCCAGTACTTC. The V and J genes are TRBV7-9 and TRBJ2-5; no definite D call. Germline V gene sequence: CDR1 SEHNR, CDR2 FQNEAQ (reference sequence). The CDR3 is made up of 11 amino acids. V lost 3 bases, J lost 5 bases, and 4 bases lay in between.

This sequence joins TRBV7-9 and TRBJ1-2, with 8 positions matching TRBD1. There are 15 residues in the CDR3. Germline CDR1 reads SEHNR; CDR2 reads FQNEAQ (reference sequence). The J segment lost 4 bases and the V segment lost 5 bases, leaving 9 bases of the junction unmatched. CDR3 amino acids: CASSPRTGPSYGYTF. The CDR3 nucleotides read TGTGCCAGCAGCCCACGGACAGGGCCCAGCTATGGCTACACCTTC.

The chain carries TRBV2 and TRBJ2-7; TRBD2 matches 7 bases. J was trimmed by 0 bases and V by 10 bases; bases with no gene match: 15. Germline V gene data show CDR1 as SNHLY and CDR2 as FYNNEI. The CDR3 length is 16 residues. CDR3 bases: TGTGCCACCTGGGACCAGCGGGAAATATACTCCTACGAGCAGTACTTC. Translation: CATWDQREIYSYEQYF.

The chain carries TRBV6-5 and TRBJ1-2; the match to TRBD1 covers 8 bases. The CDR3 length is 14 residues. Trimming took 0 bases from V and 8 from J; bases not matched to a gene: 5. Germline V gene data show CDR1 as MNHEY and CDR2 as SVGAGI. The CDR3 is CASSYSWTGIGYTF. The CDR3, as DNA: TGTGCCAGCAGTTACTCGTGGACAGGGATCGGCTACACCTTC.

The genes are TRBV6-1 and TRBJ1-2; the match to TRBD1 covers 9 bases. Trimming removed 1 base from V and 4 bases from J; junction bases left unmatched: 4. This CDR3 comprises 15 residues. CDR1 is MNHNS and CDR2 is SASEGT in the germline V gene. The CDR3 spells CASSEETGGGYGYTF. CDR3 nucleotides: TGTGCCAGCAGTGAAGAAACAGGGGGCGGCTATGGCTACACCTTC.

The CDR3 sequence: CASSLGARNEQFF. The DNA for the CDR3 is TGTGCCAGCAGTTTAGGGGCGAGAAATGAGCAGTTCTTC. This rearrangement joins TRBV27 to TRBJ2-1; D possibly corresponds to TRBD1 (5 bases). Trimming pared 2 bases from V and 7 bases from J, leaving 9 bases between. This CDR3 comprises 13 residues. Germline V lookup: CDR1 MNHEY, CDR2 SMNVEV (reference sequence).

The rearrangement links TRBV28 to TRBJ1-2; D gene unclear. Germline V lookup: CDR1 MDHEN, CDR2 SYDVKM. The CDR3 is 13 amino acids. Between the trimmed V and J ends, which lost 3 bases and 8 bases, there was a span of 13 bases. The CDR3 DNA sequence: TGTGCCAGCAGTTTCGTTCCCCCAGGAGGCTACACCTTC. This translates into CASSFVPPGGYTF.

V is TRBV5-4 and J is TRBJ2-7, with 7 bases lining up with TRBD1. The CDR3 has 15 residues. J gave up 3 bases and V 1 base, and 7 bases lay outside the gene matches. Germline CDR1 is SGHNT and CDR2 is YYREEE (reference sequence). The DNA for the CDR3 is TGTGCCAGCAGCTTGCCCGGGACAGAACTCTACGAGCAGTACTTC. It codes for CASSLPGTELYEQYF.

As for this clone: Germline and junction disagree at one end, which may indicate a read error. This sequence joins TRBV5-4 and TRBJ2-7, with 9 bases matching TRBD1. CDR1 SGHNT and CDR2 YYREEE come from the germline V gene (reference sequence). The length of the CDR3 is 13 residues. The CDR3 DNA reads as TGTGCCAGCACCTTGGACAGGGGCTACGAGCAGTACTTC. It specifies CASTLDRGYEQYF.

This chain links TRBV19 with TRBJ2-5, with 13 bases identical to TRBD2. Per germline, CDR1 LNHDA and CDR2 SQIVND (reference sequence). The V segment lost 7 bases and the J segment 5 bases; nucleotides outside the gene matches: 13. This CDR3 has 17 residues. For the CDR3, the DNA is TGTGCCAGTATGAGAACAGGGACTAGCGGGAACAGGGAGACCCAGTACTTC. Its protein product is CASMRTGTSGNRETQYF.

The chain recombines TRBV27 with TRBJ2-3; 10 bases are a match to TRBD1. V lost 4 bases to trimming and J lost 2 bases; unmatched junction nucleotides: 9. This CDR3 is built from 17 residues. Looked up from germline, CDR1 is MNHEY and CDR2 is SMNVEV (reference sequence). This CDR3 reads CASSSLLGTGATDTQYF. The DNA for the CDR3 is TGTGCCAGCAGTTCTCTACTAGGGACAGGGGCCACAGATACGCAGTATTTT.

This chain uses TRBV27 with TRBJ2-7; D is possibly TRBD2 (5 bases). The CDR3 has 13 residues. Germline values: CDR1 MNHEY, CDR2 SMNVEV (reference sequence). Trimming removed 6 bases at V and 0 bases at J, with 9 bases between. CDR3 sequence: CASRSGSSYEQYF. The CDR3 DNA is TGTGCCAGCAGAAGCGGTAGCTCCTACGAGCAGTACTTC.

The chain employs TRBV6-5 and TRBJ2-3; tentatively, D is TRBD2 (5 bases). Per germline, CDR1 MNHEY and CDR2 SVGAGI. This CDR3 comprises 15 residues. Trimming took off 6 bases at V and 4 bases at J, with 17 bases between the two ends. The CDR3: CASSHGDLGADTQYF. CDR3 nucleotide sequence: TGTGCCAGCAGCCACGGCGACCTCGGGGCAGATACGCAGTATTTT.

The chain employs TRBV4-1 and TRBJ1-5; no firm D call. This CDR3 spans 15 amino acids. V was shortened by 5 bases and J by 0 bases, with 11 bases between the two germline ends. The germline gives CDR1 MGHRA, CDR2 YSYEKL. The CDR3 DNA follows: TGCGCCAGCAGCTCCGTACTTTATAGCAATCAGCCCCAGCATTTT. Amino acids: CASSSVLYSNQPQHF.

The chain carries TRBV7-9 and TRBJ2-1, with D tentatively TRBD2 (6 bases). This CDR3 comprises 14 residues. Trimming took off 0 bases at V and 4 bases at J, with 7 bases between the two ends. From germline, CDR1 is SEHNR and CDR2 FQNEAQ (reference sequence). The CDR3 DNA follows: TGTGCCAGCAGCTTAGCCCGGGAGTACAATGAGCAGTTCTTC. Translation: CASSLAREYNEQFF.

CDR3 sequence reads: CASSLTPGLGASGPYYNEQFF. The CDR3 nucleotides are TGTGCCAGCAGCCTAACACCGGGTCTCGGGGCTAGCGGGCCTTATTACAATGAGCAGTTCTTC. The gene calls are TRBV27 and TRBJ2-1; 8 positions agree with TRBD2. Per germline, CDR1 MNHEY and CDR2 SMNVEV (reference sequence). The CDR3 covers 21 residues. Trimming removed 6 bases from V and 4 bases from J; junction bases left unmatched: 26.

The count of this clone is one. The junction does not match germline at one end; this may be a read error. The rearrangement joins TRBV9 to TRBJ2-2; a weak D match, TRBD2 (6 bases). CDR1 is SGDLS and CDR2 is YYNGEE in the germline V gene. The CDR3 has 14 amino acids. The CDR3 DNA reads as TGTGCCAGCAGCGCTCCTCCGGTAGGCGGGAAGCTGTTTTTT. Translating gives CASSAPPVGGKLFF.

The V gene is TRBV9, the J gene TRBJ1-2; 8 bases fit TRBD1. The ends lost 4 bases at V and 3 bases at J; junction bases unmatched: 2. Germline loops: CDR1 SGDLS, CDR2 YYNGEE. The CDR3 spans 13 residues. As DNA, the CDR3 is TGTGCCAGCAGCTTGGGACAGGACTATGGCTACACCTTC. It codes for CASSLGQDYGYTF.